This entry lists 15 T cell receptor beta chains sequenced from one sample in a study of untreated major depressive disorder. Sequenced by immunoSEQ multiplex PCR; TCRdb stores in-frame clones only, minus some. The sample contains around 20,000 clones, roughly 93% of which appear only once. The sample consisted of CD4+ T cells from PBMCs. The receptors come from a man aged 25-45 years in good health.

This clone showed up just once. In DNA form, the CDR3 reads TGTGCCAGCAGCCGCACAGGGGGAAACACTGAAGCTTTCTTT. It is translated as CASSRTGGNTEAFF. The chain recombines TRBV5-4 with TRBJ1-1; 8 bases match TRBD1. Trimming removed 4 bases from V and 2 bases from J; junction bases left unmatched: 4. Germline values: CDR1 SGHNT, CDR2 YYREEE (reference sequence). The CDR3 length is 14 residues.

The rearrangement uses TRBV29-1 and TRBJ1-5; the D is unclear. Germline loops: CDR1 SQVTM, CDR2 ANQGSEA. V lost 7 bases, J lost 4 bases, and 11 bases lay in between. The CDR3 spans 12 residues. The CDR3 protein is CSAQLSNQPQHF. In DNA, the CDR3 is TGCAGCGCCCAGCTATCTAATCAGCCCCAGCATTTT.

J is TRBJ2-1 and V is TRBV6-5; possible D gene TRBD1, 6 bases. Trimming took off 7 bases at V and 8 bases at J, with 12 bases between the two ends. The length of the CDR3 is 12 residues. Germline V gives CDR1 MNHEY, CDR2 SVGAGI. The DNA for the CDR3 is TGTGCCAGCACCTGGGGGCCCGATGAGCAGTTCTTC. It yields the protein CASTWGPDEQFF.

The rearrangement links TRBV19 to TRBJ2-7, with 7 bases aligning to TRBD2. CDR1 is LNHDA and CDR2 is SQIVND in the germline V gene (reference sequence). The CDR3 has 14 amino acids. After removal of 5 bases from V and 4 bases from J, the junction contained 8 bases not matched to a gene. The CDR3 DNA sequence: TGTGCCAGTAGTCCAGGGCGGGAGCCATACGAGCAGTACTTC. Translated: CASSPGREPYEQYF.

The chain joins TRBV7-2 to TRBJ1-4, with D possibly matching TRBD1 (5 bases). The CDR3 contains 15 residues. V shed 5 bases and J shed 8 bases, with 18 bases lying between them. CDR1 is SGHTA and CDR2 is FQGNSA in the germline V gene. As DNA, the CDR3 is TGTGCCAGCAGCCTGTACGCGGCGGGGCAGGAAAAACTGTTTTTT. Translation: CASSLYAAGQEKLFF.

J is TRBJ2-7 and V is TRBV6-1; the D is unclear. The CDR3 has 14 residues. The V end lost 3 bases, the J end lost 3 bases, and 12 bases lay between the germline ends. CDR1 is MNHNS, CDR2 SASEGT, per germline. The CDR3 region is CASSDRAGSYEQYF. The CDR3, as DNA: TGTGCCAGCAGTGATCGCGCAGGCAGCTACGAGCAGTACTTC.

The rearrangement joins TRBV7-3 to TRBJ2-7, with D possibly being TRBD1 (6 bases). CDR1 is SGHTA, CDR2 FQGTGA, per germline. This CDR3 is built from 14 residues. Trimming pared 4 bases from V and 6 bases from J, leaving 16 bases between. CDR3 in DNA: TGTGCCAGCAGCTCGACCGGGACAACGGGCGAGCAGTACTTC. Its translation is CASSSTGTTGEQYF.

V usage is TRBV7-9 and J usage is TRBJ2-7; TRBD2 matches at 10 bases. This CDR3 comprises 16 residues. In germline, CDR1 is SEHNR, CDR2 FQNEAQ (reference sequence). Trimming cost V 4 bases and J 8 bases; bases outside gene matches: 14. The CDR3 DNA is TGTGCCAGCAGCTGGGTAGCGGGAGGAAAGATTCCCCAGCAGTACTTC. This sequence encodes CASSWVAGGKIPQQYF.

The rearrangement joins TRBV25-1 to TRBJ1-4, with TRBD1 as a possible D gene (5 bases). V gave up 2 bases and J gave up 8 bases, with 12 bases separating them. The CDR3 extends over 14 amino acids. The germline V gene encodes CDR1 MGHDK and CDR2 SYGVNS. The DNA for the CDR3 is TGTGCCAGCAGTGAAACAGGACCTCGAGAAAAACTGTTTTTT. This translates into CASSETGPREKLFF. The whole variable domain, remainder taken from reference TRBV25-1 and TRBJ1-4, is EADIYQTPRYLVIGTGKKITLECSQTMGHDKMYWYQQDPGMELHLIHYSYGVNSTEKGDLSSESTVSRIRTEHFPLTLESARPSHTSQYLCASSETGPREKLFFGSGTQLSVL.

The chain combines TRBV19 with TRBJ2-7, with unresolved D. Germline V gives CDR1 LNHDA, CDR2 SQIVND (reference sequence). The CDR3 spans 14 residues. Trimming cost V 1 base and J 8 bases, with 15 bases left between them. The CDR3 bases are TGTGCCAGTAGTATAGCGACGGATTCATCCAAGCAGTACTTC. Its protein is CASSIATDSSKQYF.

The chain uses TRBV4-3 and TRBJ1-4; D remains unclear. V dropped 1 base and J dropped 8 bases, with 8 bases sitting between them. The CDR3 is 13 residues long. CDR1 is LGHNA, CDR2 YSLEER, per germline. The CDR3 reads CASSQVMSEKLFF. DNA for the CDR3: TGCGCCAGCAGCCAAGTAATGTCCGAAAAACTGTTTTTT.

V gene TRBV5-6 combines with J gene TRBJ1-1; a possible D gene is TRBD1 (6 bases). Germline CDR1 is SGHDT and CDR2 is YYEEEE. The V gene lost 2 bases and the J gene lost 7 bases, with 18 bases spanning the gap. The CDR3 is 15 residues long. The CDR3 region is CASSFARGATLEAFF. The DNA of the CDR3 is TGTGCCAGCAGCTTTGCGCGGGGGGCGACCCTTGAAGCTTTCTTT.

DNA for the CDR3: TGTGCCAGCAGCTTAGGGGTTATCCAAGAGACCCAGTACTTC. This encodes CASSLGVIQETQYF. This chain joins TRBV7-2 and TRBJ2-5; D unresolved. This CDR3 spans 14 amino acids. Germline V gene sequence: CDR1 SGHTA, CDR2 FQGNSA. V was shortened by 1 base and J by 1 base, with 7 bases between the two germline ends.

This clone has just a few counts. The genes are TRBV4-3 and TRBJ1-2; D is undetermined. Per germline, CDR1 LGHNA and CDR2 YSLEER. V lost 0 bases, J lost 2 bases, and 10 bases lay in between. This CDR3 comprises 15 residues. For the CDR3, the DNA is TGCGCCAGCAGCCAAGAACCCGACGGGAACTATGGCTACACCTTC. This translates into CASSQEPDGNYGYTF.

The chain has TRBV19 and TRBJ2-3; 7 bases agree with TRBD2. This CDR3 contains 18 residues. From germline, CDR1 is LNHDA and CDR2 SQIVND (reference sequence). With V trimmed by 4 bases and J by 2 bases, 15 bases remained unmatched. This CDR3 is CASSTGYALAVNTDTQYF. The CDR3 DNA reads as TGTGCCAGTAGTACAGGGTACGCTCTAGCGGTGAACACAGATACGCAGTATTTT.